These T cell receptor beta chains were read from a single sample in a study of early T cells in non-severe SARS-CoV-2 infection. TCRdb re-analysed the 5' RACE reads in MiXCR, keeping a single row per CDR3 protein. The sample records about 100,000 distinct CDR3 sequences, under 15% being singletons. Material for sequencing was whole blood. These receptors all come from an adult who was a healthcare worker with PCR-confirmed SARS-CoV-2 infection or an uninfected control (not recorded which). Both conserved end residues are part of each CDR3. D genes are given only for firm matches. Only part of the rows carry a size: once, few, many, or a class if the clone is expanded.

TGCGCCAGCAGCTTGCAAGGCAGAGGTGCCGGGGGTGAGCTGTTTTTT,CASSLQGRGAGGELFF,few,TRBJ2-2,TRBV5-1,.
TGTGCCAGCAGCCTCCCGCTATCTGGGGCCAACGTCCTGACTTTC,CASSLPLSGANVLTF,.,TRBJ2-6,TRBV12-3/TRBV12-4,.
TGTGCCAGATCAAGGACAGGGGTAAGACGAAAGGAAGCTTTCTTT,CARSRTGVRRKEAFF,.,TRBJ1-1,TRBV6-4,TRBD1
TGCAGCGTTGAACCGTCCTGGCCCACAGATACGCAGTATTTT,CSVEPSWPTDTQYF,.,TRBJ2-3,TRBV29-1,.
TGTGCCAGCAGCCTCCTGAGTCTGAATGAGCAGTTCTTC,CASSLLSLNEQFF,few,TRBJ2-1,TRBV5-6,.
TGCAGTGCTGTAGGACAGGGCGGGTACGAGCAGTACTTC,CSAVGQGGYEQYF,few,TRBJ2-7,TRBV20-1,TRBD1
TGCAGCGCCGCGGACACCAGCTCCTACGAGCAGTACTTC,CSAADTSSYEQYF,many,TRBJ2-7,TRBV29-1,.
TGTGCCATCCGGGACAGGGGCCACGAGCAGTACTTC,CAIRDRGHEQYF,many,TRBJ2-7,TRBV10-3,TRBD1
TGTGCCAGCAGCGTAGTGCCGGGTAGCTCCTACGAGCAGTACTTC,CASSVVPGSSYEQYF,many,TRBJ2-7,TRBV9,.
TGTGCAAGCACGCTCCCAGGAGGGCGGGGTCACCAAGAGACCCAGTACTTC,CASTLPGGRGHQETQYF,few,TRBJ2-5,TRBV12-2,.
TGCAGCGCCGGGGACAGCTACGAGCAGTACTTC,CSAGDSYEQYF,.,TRBJ2-7,TRBV29-1,TRBD1
TGTGCCAGCAGTTACCCCCGGGGTCGAACTGAAGCTTTCTTT,CASSYPRGRTEAFF,many,TRBJ1-1,TRBV28,.
TGTGCCACTAGCAGAGATCTTGTAGATACGCAGTATTTT,CATSRDLVDTQYF,.,TRBJ2-3,TRBV15,.
TGTGCCAGCAGTCCTCGGGCCCGTGCCAGCACAGATACGCAGTATTTT,CASSPRARASTDTQYF,many,TRBJ2-3,TRBV28,.
TGTGCCAGCAGTTCACCCTCGCGGGGAAAACTCTACAATGAGCAGTTCTTC,CASSSPSRGKLYNEQFF,many,TRBJ2-1,TRBV6-2/TRBV6-3,.
TGCAGTGCTCCGGACGGATCTTTATACGAGCAGTACTTC,CSAPDGSLYEQYF,many,TRBJ2-7,TRBV20-1,.
TGCGCCAGCAGCTGGGAGGAGAACTATGGCTACACCTTC,CASSWEENYGYTF,few,TRBJ1-2,TRBV5-1,.
TGTGCCAGCAGTGAACCATCCACCAGGAACACTGAAGCTTTCTTT,CASSEPSTRNTEAFF,few,TRBJ1-1,TRBV2,.
TGTGCCAGCTCATCGCGGACCCTAGCCCAAGAGACCCAGTACTTC,CASSSRTLAQETQYF,.,TRBJ2-5,TRBV18,.
TGTGCCAGCAGTTTACGTACCCCGGGGGAAGCTTTCTTT,CASSLRTPGEAFF,.,TRBJ1-1,TRBV12-3/TRBV12-4,.
TGTGCCAGCAGCGCTTCGGCGGGACAAAGCTCCTACGAGCAGTACTTC,CASSASAGQSSYEQYF,many,TRBJ2-7,TRBV2,.
TGTGCCACCAGTGACACCAGCACAGATACGCAGTATTTT,CATSDTSTDTQYF,few,TRBJ2-3,TRBV24-1,.
TGTGCCAGCAGCTTCTCCCATCGGGGACAGGGTAAAAACATTCAGTACTTC,CASSFSHRGQGKNIQYF,many,TRBJ2-4,TRBV7-2,TRBD1
TGTGCCACCGACAATCCCCGGGAGGGGAGGCCCCAGCATTTT,CATDNPREGRPQHF,.,TRBJ1-5,TRBV28,.
TGTGCCAGCAGCCTTTCTAGCGGGGGGCCCCAAGAGACCCAGTACTTC,CASSLSSGGPQETQYF,.,TRBJ2-5,TRBV7-2,TRBD2
TGCGCCAGCACCCCGACCGGGACAGGGGCCGAGCAGTACTTC,CASTPTGTGAEQYF,many,TRBJ2-7,TRBV10-2,TRBD1
TGTGCCAGCGCACAGACCCAAGAGACCCAGTACTTC,CASAQTQETQYF,.,TRBJ2-5,TRBV18,.
TGTGCCAGCAGCTTTTCGGAAACTAGCGGGGGTCTCGACAATGAGCAGTTCTTC,CASSFSETSGGLDNEQFF,few,TRBJ2-1,TRBV7-2,TRBD2